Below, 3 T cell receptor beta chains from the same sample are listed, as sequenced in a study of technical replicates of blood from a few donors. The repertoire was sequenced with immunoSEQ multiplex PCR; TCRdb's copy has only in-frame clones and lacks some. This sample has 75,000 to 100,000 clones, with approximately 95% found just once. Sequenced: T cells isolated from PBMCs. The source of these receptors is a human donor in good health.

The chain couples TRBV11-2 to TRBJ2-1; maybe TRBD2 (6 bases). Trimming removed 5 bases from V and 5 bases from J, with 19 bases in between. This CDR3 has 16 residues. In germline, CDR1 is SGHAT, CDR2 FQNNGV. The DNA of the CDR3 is TGTGCCAGCAGCCAAGGGACTCGGGCAGGGCACAATGAGCAGTTCTTC. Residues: CASSQGTRAGHNEQFF.

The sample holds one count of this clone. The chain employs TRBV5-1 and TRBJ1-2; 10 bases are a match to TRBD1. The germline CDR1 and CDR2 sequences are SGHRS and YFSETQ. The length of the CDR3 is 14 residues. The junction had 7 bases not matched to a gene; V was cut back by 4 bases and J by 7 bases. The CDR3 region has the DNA TGCGCCAGCAGCCACGGGACAGGGGATAGTGGCTACACCTTC. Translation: CASSHGTGDSGYTF. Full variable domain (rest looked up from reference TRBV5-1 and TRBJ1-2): KAGVTQTPRYLIKTRGQQVTLSCSPISGHRSVSWYQQTPGQGLQFLFEYFSETQRNKGNFPGRFSGRQFSNSRSEMNVSTLELGDSALYLCASSHGTGDSGYTFGSGTRLTVV.

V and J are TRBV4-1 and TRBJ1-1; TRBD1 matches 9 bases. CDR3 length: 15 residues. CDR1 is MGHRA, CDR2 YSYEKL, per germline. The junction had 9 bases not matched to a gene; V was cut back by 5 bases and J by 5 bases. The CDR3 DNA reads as TGCGCCAGCAGCTCACGTAACAGGGGGCAGACTGAAGCTTTCTTT. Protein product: CASSSRNRGQTEAFF.